Following are 16 T cell receptor beta chains from one sample sequenced in a study of blood T cell repertoires in COVID-19. TCRdb's table, derived via immunoSEQ multiplex PCR, lists solely in-frame clones and lacks some. This sample has some 240,000 clones, with about 84% found just once. The sequenced sample consisted of peripheral blood. The receptor set was obtained from a human donor in a cohort sampled during active COVID-19.

In this sample, this clone turned up once. V and J are TRBV7-6 and TRBJ2-2; maybe TRBD1 (6 bases). Germline-derived CDR1 and CDR2 are SGHVS and FNYEAQ. The CDR3 is 16 residues long. V was trimmed by 2 bases and J by 3 bases, leaving 13 bases between them. The CDR3 nucleotides read TGTGCCAGCAGCTTATTGATCTGGACAGACACCGGGGAGCTGTTTTTT. Translation: CASSLLIWTDTGELFF.

The chain is built from TRBV19 and TRBJ2-5, with TRBD2 matching 8 bases. Trimming removed 6 bases from V and 5 bases from J; junction bases left unmatched: 8. This CDR3 contains 14 residues. The germline V gene has CDR1 LNHDA and CDR2 SQIVND (reference sequence). CDR3 nucleotides: TGTGCCAGTAGCTTAGCGGGGATCGGTGAGACCCAGTACTTC. This sequence encodes CASSLAGIGETQYF.

V usage is TRBV19 and J usage is TRBJ1-1; D gene ambiguous. CDR3 size: 13 residues. V dropped 6 bases and J dropped 0 bases, with 8 bases sitting between them. In germline, CDR1 is LNHDA, CDR2 SQIVND (reference sequence). In DNA, the CDR3 is TGTGCCAGTAGCCGGGAAATGAACACTGAAGCTTTCTTT. Residues: CASSREMNTEAFF. The variable domain in full, with the rest retrieved from reference TRBV19 and TRBJ1-1, is DGGITQSPKYLFRKEGQNVTLSCEQNLNHDAMYWYRQDPGQGLRLIYYSQIVNDFQKGDIAEGYSVSREKKESFPLTVTSAQKNPTAFYLCASSREMNTEAFFGQGTRLTVV.

The chain is built from TRBV7-3 and TRBJ2-1; 7 nucleotides agree with TRBD2. Germline CDR1 is SGHTA and CDR2 is FQGTGA. Trimming at V came to 5 bases and at J to 0 bases, leaving 7 bases not matched to a gene. This CDR3 is 16 amino acids long. CDR3: CASSQSGASSYNEQFF. For the CDR3, the DNA is TGTGCCAGCAGCCAAAGCGGGGCGAGCTCCTACAATGAGCAGTTCTTC. Filled out from reference TRBV7-3 and TRBJ2-1, the complete variable domain reads GAGVSQTPSNKVTEKGKYVELRCDPISGHTALYWYRQSLGQGPEFLIYFQGTGAADDSGLPNDRFFAVRPEGSVSTLKIQRTERGDSAVYLCASSQSGASSYNEQFFGPGTRLTVL.

This clone was found a few times. Other nucleotide sequences in the sample specify the same CDR3. This rearrangement joins TRBV5-1 to TRBJ2-3; 15 positions agree with TRBD2. The CDR3 runs 18 residues. J was trimmed by 0 bases and V by 4 bases; bases with no gene match: 6. Germline assignment: CDR1 SGHRS and CDR2 YFSETQ. CDR3 sequence: CASSPGLAGGLSTDTQYF. In DNA, the CDR3 is TGCGCCAGCAGCCCGGGACTAGCGGGGGGTTTAAGCACAGATACGCAGTATTTT. The whole variable domain, filled in from reference TRBV5-1 and TRBJ2-3, reads KAGVTQTPRYLIKTRGQQVTLSCSPISGHRSVSWYQQTPGQGLQFLFEYFSETQRNKGNFPGRFSGRQFSNSRSEMNVSTLELGDSALYLCASSPGLAGGLSTDTQYFGPGTRLTVL.

The chain carries TRBV6-5 and TRBJ2-5; 7 bases align to TRBD2. The V segment lost 8 bases and the J segment 2 bases; nucleotides outside the gene matches: 5. The length of the CDR3 is 13 residues. Germline values: CDR1 MNHEY, CDR2 SVGAGI. The CDR3 DNA is TGTGCCAGCCTCGGACTAGATCAAGAGACCCAGTACTTC. Protein product: CASLGLDQETQYF.

The chain couples TRBV11-3 to TRBJ2-5; D call uncertain. V gave up 0 bases and J gave up 5 bases, with 7 bases separating them. The CDR3 spans 13 residues. The germline V gene has CDR1 SGHNT and CDR2 YENEEA. The CDR3 nucleotides are TGTGCCAGCAGCTTAGACCCCCGGGAGACCCAGTACTTC. This encodes CASSLDPRETQYF.

V is TRBV11-2 and J is TRBJ2-2, with D possibly matching TRBD1 (5 bases). Germline-derived CDR1 and CDR2 are SGHAT and FQNNGV. V was pared by 5 bases and J by 4 bases, with 11 bases between. This CDR3 has 14 residues. The CDR3 loop reads CASSIRQFTGELFF. The CDR3, as DNA: TGTGCCAGCAGCATCCGACAGTTCACCGGGGAGCTGTTTTTT.

This clone is medium-sized within its sample. V and J are TRBV14 and TRBJ1-1; D possibly corresponds to TRBD1 (5 bases). V lost 5 bases to trimming and J lost 4 bases, with 11 bases between them. Germline CDR1 reads SGHDN; CDR2 reads FVKESK. The CDR3 has 13 amino acids. In nucleotides, the CDR3 is TGTGCCAGCAGCATCGTGGGGGGCACTGAAGCTTTCTTT. Encoded protein: CASSIVGGTEAFF.

The chain is built from TRBV11-2 and TRBJ1-1; a possible D gene is TRBD1 (5 bases). The V gene lost 6 bases and the J gene lost 2 bases, with 13 bases spanning the gap. There are 14 residues in the CDR3. Germline CDR1 reads SGHAT; CDR2 reads FQNNGV. CDR3 amino acids: CASRHRRGNTEAFF. In DNA, the CDR3 is TGTGCCAGCAGACACAGGAGAGGTAACACTGAAGCTTTCTTT.

The V call is TRBV4-2, the J call TRBJ1-2, with no clear D. Trimming took off 0 bases at V and 5 bases at J, with 16 bases between the two ends. The CDR3 loop spans 16 amino acids. The germline V gene encodes CDR1 LGHNA and CDR2 YNFKEQ. The CDR3 nucleotides read TGTGCCAGCAGCCAAGATCTAGGCCAATTTCGATATGGCTACACCTTC. This codes for CASSQDLGQFRYGYTF.

The chain carries TRBV4-3 and TRBJ2-3, with D perhaps matching TRBD2 (7 bases). Germline V gives CDR1 LGHNA, CDR2 YSLEER. The CDR3 is 17 amino acids. V was clipped by 0 bases and J by 6 bases, with 19 bases between them. The CDR3: CASSQDWRGGEVDTQYF. The DNA of the CDR3 is TGCGCCAGCAGCCAAGACTGGAGAGGGGGGGAGGTGGATACGCAGTATTTT.

V is TRBV9 and J is TRBJ1-1; tentatively, D is TRBD1 (6 bases). Germline CDR1 and CDR2: SGDLS and YYNGEE. The CDR3 runs to 12 residues. V was clipped by 3 bases and J by 7 bases, with 10 bases between them. Here the CDR3 DNA reads TGTGCCAGCAGCGCGACAGGACTTGAAGCTTTCTTT. Residues: CASSATGLEAFF.

The rearrangement joins TRBV5-1 to TRBJ2-7; 8 positions agree with TRBD1. The CDR3 has 15 residues. The J segment lost 5 bases and the V segment lost 2 bases, leaving 9 bases of the junction unmatched. The germline V gene encodes CDR1 SGHRS and CDR2 YFSETQ. CDR3 in amino acids: CASSFGQGPMDEQYF. The CDR3 DNA reads TGCGCCAGCAGCTTCGGACAGGGCCCTATGGACGAGCAGTACTTC.

A single count supports this clone. The rearrangement joins TRBV28 to TRBJ2-1; 10 positions agree with TRBD2. V gave up 9 bases and J gave up 5 bases; unmatched junction bases: 10. Germline V gene lookup returns CDR1 MDHEN and CDR2 SYDVKM. This CDR3 region has 15 residues. The CDR3 DNA reads TGTGCCAGTTCAGGGGCGACTAGCGGGCACAATGAGCAGTTCTTC. It specifies CASSGATSGHNEQFF.

The chain employs TRBV11-3 and TRBJ1-5, with TRBD1 as a possible D gene (5 bases). CDR1 is SGHNT and CDR2 is YENEEA in the germline V gene. This CDR3 has 17 amino acids. Between the trimmed V and J ends, which lost 7 bases and 5 bases, there was a span of 24 bases. The CDR3 DNA reads TGTGCCAGCACCCTACTTACCTGGCAGGGCTTGGATCAGCCCCAGCATTTT. Residues: CASTLLTWQGLDQPQHF. The entire variable domain, with the rest obtained from reference TRBV11-3 and TRBJ1-5, is as follows: EAGVVQSPRYKIIEKKQPVAFWCNPISGHNTLYWYLQNLGQGPELLIRYENEEAVDDSQLPKDRFSAERLKGVDSTLKIQPAELGDSAVYLCASTLLTWQGLDQPQHFGDGTRLSIL.